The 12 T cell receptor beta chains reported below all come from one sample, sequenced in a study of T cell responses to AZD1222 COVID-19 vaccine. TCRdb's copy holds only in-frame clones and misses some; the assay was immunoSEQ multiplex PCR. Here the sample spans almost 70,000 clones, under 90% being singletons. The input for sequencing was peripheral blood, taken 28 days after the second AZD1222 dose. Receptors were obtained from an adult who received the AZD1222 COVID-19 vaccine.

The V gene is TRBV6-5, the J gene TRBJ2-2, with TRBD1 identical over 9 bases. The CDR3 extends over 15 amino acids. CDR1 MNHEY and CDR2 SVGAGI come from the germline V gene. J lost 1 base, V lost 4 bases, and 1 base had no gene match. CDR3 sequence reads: CASSWGQGNTGELFF. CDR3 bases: TGTGCCAGCAGTTGGGGACAGGGGAACACCGGGGAGCTGTTTTTT.

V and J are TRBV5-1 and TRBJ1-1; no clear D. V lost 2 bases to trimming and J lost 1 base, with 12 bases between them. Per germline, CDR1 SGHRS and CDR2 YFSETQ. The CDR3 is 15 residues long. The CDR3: CASSLLVETNTEAFF. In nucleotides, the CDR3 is TGCGCCAGCAGCTTATTGGTCGAGACGAACACTGAAGCTTTCTTT.

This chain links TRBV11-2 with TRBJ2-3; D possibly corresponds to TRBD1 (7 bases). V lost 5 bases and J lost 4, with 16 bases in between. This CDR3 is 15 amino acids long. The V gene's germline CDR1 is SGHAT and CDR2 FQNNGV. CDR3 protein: CASSIRGQGADTQYF. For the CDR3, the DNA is TGTGCCAGCAGCATACGGGGGCAGGGGGCAGATACGCAGTATTTT.

DNA for the CDR3: TGTGCCAGCAGCCCAACCGACTGGACCGTCTGGGAGCAGTACTTC. It translates to CASSPTDWTVWEQYF. The genes are TRBV3-1 (or the pseudogene TRBV3-2) and TRBJ2-7, with D hard to call. Trimming removed 4 bases at V and 7 bases at J, with 20 bases between. Germline V gene lookup returns CDR1 LGHDT and CDR2 YNNKEL (reference sequence). This CDR3 is built from 15 residues.

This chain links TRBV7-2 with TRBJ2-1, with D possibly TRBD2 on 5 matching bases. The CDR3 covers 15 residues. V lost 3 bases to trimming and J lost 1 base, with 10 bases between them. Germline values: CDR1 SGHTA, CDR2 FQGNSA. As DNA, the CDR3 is TGTGCCAGCAGCTTTTTGGGCGGGTCCTACAATGAGCAGTTCTTC. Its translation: CASSFLGGSYNEQFF.

In nucleotides, the CDR3 is TGTGCCAGCACCCCCGAGAGCACAGGGGTCGAAAAACTGTTTTTT. It encodes CASTPESTGVEKLFF. J is TRBJ1-4 and V is TRBV7-2, with 7 bases aligning to TRBD1. After removal of 7 bases from V and 8 bases from J, the junction contained 13 bases not matched to a gene. The CDR3 totals 15 residues. Germline V gene data show CDR1 as SGHTA and CDR2 as FQGNSA.

The CDR3 reads CASSQESYPYEQYF. The CDR3 DNA reads as TGCGCCAGCAGCCAAGAATCCTATCCCTACGAGCAGTACTTC. The genes are TRBV4-1 and TRBJ2-7, with D unclear. The CDR3 is 14 amino acids. CDR1 and CDR2 (germline): MGHRA, YSYEKL. Trimming left V 0 bases short and J 2 bases short, with 8 bases between.

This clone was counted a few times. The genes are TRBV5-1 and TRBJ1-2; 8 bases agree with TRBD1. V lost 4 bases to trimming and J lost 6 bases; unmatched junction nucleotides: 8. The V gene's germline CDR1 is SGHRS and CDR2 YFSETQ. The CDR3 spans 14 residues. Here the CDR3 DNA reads TGCGCCAGCAGCAGAACGACAGGGGTGGATGGCTACACCTTC. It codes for CASSRTTGVDGYTF.

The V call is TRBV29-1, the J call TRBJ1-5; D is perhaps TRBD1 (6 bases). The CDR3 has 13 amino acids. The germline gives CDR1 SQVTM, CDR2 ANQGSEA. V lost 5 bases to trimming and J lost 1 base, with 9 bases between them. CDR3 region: CSVQGNSNQPQHF. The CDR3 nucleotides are TGCAGCGTTCAGGGGAACAGCAATCAGCCCCAGCATTTT.

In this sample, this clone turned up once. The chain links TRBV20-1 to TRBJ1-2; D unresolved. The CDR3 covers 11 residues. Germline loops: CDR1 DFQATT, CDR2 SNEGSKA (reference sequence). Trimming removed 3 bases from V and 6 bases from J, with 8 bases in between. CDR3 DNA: TGCAGTGCTAGTAGTTCGGATGGCTACACCTTC. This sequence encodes CSASSSDGYTF.

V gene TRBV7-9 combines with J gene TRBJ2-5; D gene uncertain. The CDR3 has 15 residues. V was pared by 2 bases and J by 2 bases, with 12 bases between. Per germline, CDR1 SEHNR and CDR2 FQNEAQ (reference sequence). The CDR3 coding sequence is TGTGCCAGCAGCTTATGGGCAGAGCCACAAGAGACCCAGTACTTC. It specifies CASSLWAEPQETQYF.

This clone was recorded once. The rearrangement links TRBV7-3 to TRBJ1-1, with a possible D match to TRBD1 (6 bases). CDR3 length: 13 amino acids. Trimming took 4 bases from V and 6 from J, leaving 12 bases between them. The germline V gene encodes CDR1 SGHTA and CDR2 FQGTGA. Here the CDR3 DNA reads TGTGCCAGCAGCTCTAAGGGGGGATCTGAAGCTTTCTTT. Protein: CASSSKGGSEAFF.